This TCR beta chain was retrieved from a study of tumor-infiltrating lymphocytes in primary liver carcinoma. With a constant-region primer, TCR beta cDNA was made from 450 to 650 ng of total RNA. Three nested multiplex PCR rounds, a slightly modified ARM-PCR, produced the libraries for TCR beta. In the first two PCR rounds, TRBV1-TRBV30 forward primers were paired with a C-beta reverse primer, and each round lasted about 9 cycles. TCRdb re-called the multiplex PCR reads with MiXCR, one entry per CDR3 protein. The sample shows about 320,000 distinct CDR3 sequences, 65% of them seen only once. This clonotype has more than one count but fewer than ten. Germline V gives CDR1 SGHTA, CDR2 FQGNSA. The CDR3 has 11 amino acids. Trimming removed 0 bases from V and 5 bases from J, with 2 bases in between. Germline DNA was also extracted, and blood RNA derived from unsorted whole blood.

The material sequenced was peripheral blood. This sequence originates from a middle-aged man with primary liver carcinoma and hepatitis B virus infection. This chain connects TRBV7-2 to TRBJ2-7; D is unclear. CDR3 sequence (DNA): TGTGCCAGCAGCTTAGCGGACGAGCAGTACTTC. Translating gives CASSLADEQYF.